The present entry profiles one T cell receptor beta chain with its context. The antigen is undetermined. The conserved closing phenylalanine or tryptophan is absent in this CDR3, likely reflecting a read error. A modified ARM-PCR protocol with three rounds of nested PCR amplified TCRbeta. A single record per CDR3 protein comes from TCRdb applying MiXCR to the multiplex PCR reads. The table includes roughly 220,000 distinct CDR3 sequences, 71% detected once. RNA was extracted from bulk tissue without any cell sorting. Trimming shortened V by 8 bases and J by 3 bases, and 14 bases separated the two germline ends. The CDR3 length is 13 residues. This entry belongs to a study of tumor and adjacent non-tumor tissue in lung cancer. The study, taken as a whole, reports: Normal lung showed higher cumulative top 100 clone frequency than tumor. Significantly higher TCR diversity was found in tumor than normal lung.

Source material: lung tumor tissue. The sequence derives from a man aged 55 to 70 with non-small cell lung cancer. The J gene is TRBJ2-7, the V gene TRBV12-3 or TRBV12-4; D gene uncertain. The CDR3: CASSLKDNYEQYI. Written as DNA, the CDR3 is TGTGCCAGCTCTTTGAAAGACAACTACGAGCAGTACATC.